Below, 3 T cell receptor beta chains from the same sample are listed, as sequenced in a study of tumor-infiltrating lymphocytes in primary liver carcinoma. Total RNA (about 500 ng) served as template for TCR beta cDNA synthesis primed by a constant-region primer. Sequencing libraries for TCR beta derived from three nested multiplex PCR rounds that used slightly modified ARM-PCR. TRBV1-TRBV30 forward and Cbeta reverse primers drove the first two roughly 10-cycle rounds. TCRdb reanalysed the multiplex PCR reads using MiXCR and keeps one entry per CDR3 protein. The sample lists 80,000 or so distinct CDR3 sequences, 60% to 80% occurring once. Taking about 18-30 mg of unsorted bulk tissue, the authors co-extracted RNA and DNA. The sample comprised liver tumor tissue from sampling region 4. Subset given: tumor region T4, right-lateral pole. The source of these receptors is a woman aged 60 to 75 with primary liver carcinoma and hepatitis B virus infection.

Of note for this clonotype: Germline is not matched at one junction end, which may reflect a read error. This sequence joins TRBV6-5 and TRBJ1-1, with a weak D call TRBD1 (5 bases). There are 15 residues in the CDR3. The germline V gene has CDR1 MNHEY and CDR2 SVGAGI. The CDR3 is CASGLREHKNTEAIF. The CDR3 DNA follows: TGTGCCAGCGGGCTCAGGGAGCATAAGAACACTGAAGCTATCTTT.

The V and J genes are TRBV4-1 and TRBJ2-7, with D possibly being TRBD2 (6 bases). The germline V and J ends were trimmed by 1 base and 2 bases, with 15 bases remaining between them. The CDR3 has 16 residues. From germline, CDR1 is MGHRA and CDR2 YSYEKL. CDR3 coding DNA: TGCGCCAGCAGCCAAGCAATAAACGGGGGAGCCTACGAGCAGTACTTC. Protein product: CASSQAINGGAYEQYF.

As to this clonotype: One end of the junction varies from germline; a read error may be responsible. The CDR3 bases are TGTGCCAGTAGCTGGAGGAGCGGTAACAGAGATACGCAGTATTTT. Translating it yields CASSWRSGNRDTQYF. The rearrangement uses TRBV5-4 and TRBJ2-3; D is possibly TRBD2 (5 bases). This CDR3 has 15 residues. Germline V gene lookup returns CDR1 SGHNT and CDR2 YYREEE (reference sequence).